The T cell receptor beta chain described here comes from a study of early T cells in non-severe SARS-CoV-2 infection. Individual cDNA molecules each received unique molecular identifiers attached to them. TCRdb itself ran the 5' RACE reads through MiXCR, one entry per CDR3 protein. Of 70,000 to 95,000 distinct CDR3 sequences listed, about a sixth are singletons. This clonotype showed up just a few times. There are 14 residues in the CDR3. With 5 bases removed from V and 10 bases from J, the gap between germline ends came to 20 bases. Germline CDR1 is SGHAT and CDR2 is FQNNGV. This chain uses TRBV11-2 with TRBJ1-1; unclear D gene. The sequenced material came from whole blood. The sequence was collected from an adult who was a healthcare worker with PCR-confirmed SARS-CoV-2 infection or an uninfected control (not recorded which). DNA for the CDR3: TGTGCCAGCAGCCGAACTGGTCCTGCTATCGGAGCTTTCTTT. Translation gives CASSRTGPAIGAFF. Drawing the rest from reference TRBV11-2 and TRBJ1-1, the complete variable domain is EAGVAQSPRYKIIEKRQSVAFWCNPISGHATLYWYQQILGQGPKLLIQFQNNGVVDDSQLPKDRFSAERLKGVDSTLKIQPAKLEDSAVYLCASSRTGPAIGAFFGQGTRLTVV.